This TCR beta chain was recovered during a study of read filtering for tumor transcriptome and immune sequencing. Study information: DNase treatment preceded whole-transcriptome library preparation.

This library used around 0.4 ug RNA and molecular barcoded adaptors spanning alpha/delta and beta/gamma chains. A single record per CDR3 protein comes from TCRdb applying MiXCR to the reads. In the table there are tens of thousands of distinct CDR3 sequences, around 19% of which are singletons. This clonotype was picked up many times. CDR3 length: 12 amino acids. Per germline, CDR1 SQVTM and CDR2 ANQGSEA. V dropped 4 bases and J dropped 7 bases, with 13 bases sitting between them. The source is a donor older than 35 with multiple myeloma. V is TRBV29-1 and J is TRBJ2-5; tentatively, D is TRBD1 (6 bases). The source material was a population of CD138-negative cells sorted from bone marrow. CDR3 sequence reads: CSVVGQTGTQYF. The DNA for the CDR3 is TGCAGCGTTGTAGGACAGACGGGGACCCAGTACTTC.